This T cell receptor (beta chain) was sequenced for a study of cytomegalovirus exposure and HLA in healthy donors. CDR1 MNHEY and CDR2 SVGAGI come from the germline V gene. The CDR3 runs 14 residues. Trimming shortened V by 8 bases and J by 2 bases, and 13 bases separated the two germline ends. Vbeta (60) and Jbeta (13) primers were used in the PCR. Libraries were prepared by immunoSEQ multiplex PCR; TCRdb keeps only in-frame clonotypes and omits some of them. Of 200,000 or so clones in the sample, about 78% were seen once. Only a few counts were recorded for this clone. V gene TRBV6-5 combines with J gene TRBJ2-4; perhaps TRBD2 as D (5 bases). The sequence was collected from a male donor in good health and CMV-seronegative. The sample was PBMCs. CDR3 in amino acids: CASPGRGTKNIQYF. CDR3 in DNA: TGTGCCAGCCCCGGCCGGGGTACCAAAAACATTCAGTACTTC.